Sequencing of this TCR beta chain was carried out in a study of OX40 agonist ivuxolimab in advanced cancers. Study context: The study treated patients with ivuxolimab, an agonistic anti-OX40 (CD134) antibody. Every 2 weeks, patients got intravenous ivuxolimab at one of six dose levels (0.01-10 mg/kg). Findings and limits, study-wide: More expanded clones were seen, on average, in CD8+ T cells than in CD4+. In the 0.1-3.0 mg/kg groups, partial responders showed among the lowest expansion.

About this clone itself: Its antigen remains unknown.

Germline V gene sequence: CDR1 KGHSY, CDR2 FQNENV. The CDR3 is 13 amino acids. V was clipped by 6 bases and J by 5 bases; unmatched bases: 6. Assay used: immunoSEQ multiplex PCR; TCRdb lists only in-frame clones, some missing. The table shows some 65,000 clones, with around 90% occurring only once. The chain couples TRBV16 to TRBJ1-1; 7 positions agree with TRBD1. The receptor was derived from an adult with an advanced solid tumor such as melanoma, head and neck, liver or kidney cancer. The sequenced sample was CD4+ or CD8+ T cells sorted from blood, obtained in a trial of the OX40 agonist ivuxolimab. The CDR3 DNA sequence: TGTGCCAGCAGAGACAGGGTGGGGACTGAAGCTTTCTTT. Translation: CASRDRVGTEAFF.